The rows below give T cell receptor beta chains drawn from one sample of a study of T cells in Graves' hyperthyroidism and ophthalmopathy. Each CDR3 protein gets one entry after TCRdb re-called the multiplex PCR reads with MiXCR. The table shows some 740,000 distinct CDR3 sequences, with around 13% occurring only once. The sample consisted of blood. Receptors originate from a woman between 18 and 29 years old with Graves' hyperthyroidism. The CDR3 runs from the conserved cysteine through the conserved F or W. The D gene is left open where the match is weak. Where a row states a size, it is once, few, many or the class of an expanded clone; other rows omit it.

CDR3 length,V gene,D gene,clone size,J gene,CDR3 protein
15,TRBV6-2/TRBV6-3,.,many,TRBJ2-2,CASSYGGRDTGELFF
13,TRBV6-1,.,many,TRBJ1-1,CASSRSTNTEAFF
14,TRBV10-3,TRBD1,.,TRBJ1-1,CAIRFGKGATEAFF
15,TRBV20-1,TRBD2,many,TRBJ2-3,CSAGTGTSGTDTQYF
12,TRBV19,.,.,TRBJ1-1,CATGEVNTEAFF
13,TRBV7-2,.,many,TRBJ2-2,CASSLAATGELFF
12,TRBV19,.,.,TRBJ1-3,CASSTLGNTIYF
15,TRBV20-1,TRBD2,many,TRBJ2-3,CSASGRAGGSDTQYF
15,TRBV7-2,.,.,TRBJ1-2,CASKISVGTNYGYTF
17,TRBV29-1,.,few,TRBJ1-1,CSVRGTEGRGLNTKAFF
15,TRBV6-2/TRBV6-3,TRBD1,.,TRBJ2-7,CASSDPTGVSYEQYF
15,TRBV3-1,.,many,TRBJ2-2,CASSGTGLNLGELFF
15,TRBV30,.,many,TRBJ1-1,CAWSAPPDWGTEAFF
13,TRBV20-1,TRBD1,many,TRBJ2-3,CSAQTGPTDTQYF
15,TRBV29-1,.,few,TRBJ1-2,CSVEEVWSSNYGYTF
16,TRBV7-9,.,many,TRBJ2-7,CASSYSGTTSDYEQYF
14,TRBV7-2,.,.,TRBJ2-1,CASSLETRVNEQFF
13,TRBV2,.,many,TRBJ2-1,CASREGAYNEQFF
16,TRBV24-1,TRBD2,.,TRBJ2-1,CATSDTTSGSVFEQFF
15,TRBV2,TRBD2,few,TRBJ2-1,CASSELADSYNEQFF
15,TRBV18,.,many,TRBJ2-3,CASSRWERGTDTQYF
18,TRBV28,TRBD1,.,TRBJ2-7,CASSSWLTSGTGGPEQYF
12,TRBV5-1,.,many,TRBJ2-2,CASSLIPGELFF
15,TRBV18,.,many,TRBJ1-6,CASSWTGETNSPLHF
14,TRBV3-1,.,many,TRBJ1-2,CASSLQSGSYGYTF
21,TRBV4-1,TRBD2,few,TRBJ2-2,CASSQVGLSGLAGPNTGELFF
13,TRBV7-3,.,few,TRBJ2-3,CASSTNPGDTQYF
13,TRBV20-1,.,.,TRBJ2-1,CSARDSGKNEQFF
12,TRBV29-1,.,few,TRBJ1-4,CSVTGVGEKLFF
13,TRBV10-3,.,many,TRBJ2-1,CAISRTGNNEQFF
16,TRBV5-1,.,once,TRBJ2-1,CASSLGANYVYNEQFF
16,TRBV4-3,.,many,TRBJ1-2,CASSQGPLGSNYGYTF
12,TRBV5-1,.,many,TRBJ1-1,CASRKGNTEAFF
14,TRBV28,.,.,TRBJ2-7,CASSLSAGGNEQYF
14,TRBV15,.,many,TRBJ1-5,CATSRGESNQPQHF
14,TRBV18,TRBD1,many,TRBJ2-2,CASSRTGYTGELFF
14,TRBV28,.,many,TRBJ2-7,CASNWQGWAYEQYF
19,TRBV6-1,TRBD2,few,TRBJ2-2,CATPSFRTRSARNTGELFF
14,TRBV9,TRBD1,.,TRBJ2-1,CASSVEQGIDEQFF
17,TRBV2,TRBD2,many,TRBJ2-3,CASSPPSWTSGTDTQYF
13,TRBV18,.,many,TRBJ1-1,CASSPGVNTEAFF
19,TRBV28,.,many,TRBJ1-6,CASSLSPSRTSSYNSPLHF
15,TRBV4-3,.,many,TRBJ2-3,CASSQDGEGTDTQYF
13,TRBV15,.,many,TRBJ1-2,CATRPYPIGGYTF
16,TRBV30,TRBD2,many,TRBJ2-5,CAWSWTSGRGKETQYF
17,TRBV18,TRBD2,.,TRBJ2-7,CASSPGLAGASLDEQYF
18,TRBV6-5,TRBD2,few,TRBJ2-1,CASSYPPDSGVEYNEQFF
18,TRBV11-2,TRBD1,many,TRBJ1-2,CASSLANPRDRGKGGYTF
16,TRBV7-8,TRBD2,.,TRBJ2-3,CASSPGRRESQGTQYF
14,TRBV12-3/TRBV12-4,.,few,TRBJ2-1,CASSTNGVSNEQFF
13,TRBV6-4,TRBD1,few,TRBJ1-2,CASPWSDRGGYTF
16,TRBV7-9,.,.,TRBJ2-5,CASSLVVAGSGETQYF